This entry lists 6 T cell receptor beta chains sequenced from one sample in a study of blood T cell repertoires in COVID-19. The repertoire was sequenced with immunoSEQ multiplex PCR; TCRdb's copy has only in-frame clones and lacks some. The top ten clones hold 1.7% of a sample with around 300,000 clones, about nine tenths of them seen once. Sequenced material: PBMCs or T cells enriched from blood (not recorded which). The receptors here all came from a woman in her thirties or forties who had recovered from COVID-19.

CDR3 in DNA: TGTGCCAGCAGGTGGTTAGGAGGAAACTATGGCTACACCTTC. Its translation is CASRWLGGNYGYTF. The rearrangement uses TRBV5-6 and TRBJ1-2, with D hard to call. This CDR3 has 14 residues. The ends were cut back, 5 bases at V and 2 bases at J, with 13 bases in the middle. Germline loops: CDR1 SGHDT, CDR2 YYEEEE.

V usage is TRBV7-2 and J usage is TRBJ1-2; a possible D gene is TRBD1 (5 bases). The CDR3 length is 13 residues. The germline V gene encodes CDR1 SGHTA and CDR2 FQGNSA. Trimming removed 5 bases at V and 3 bases at J, with 10 bases between. CDR3 nucleotide sequence: TGTGCCAGCAGCCAAGGACAAGACTATGGCTACACCTTC. It is translated as CASSQGQDYGYTF. Supplemented by reference TRBV7-2 and TRBJ1-2, the full variable domain reads GAGVSQSPSNKVTEKGKDVELRCDPISGHTALYWYRQSLGQGLEFLIYFQGNSAPDKSGLPSDRFSAERTGGSVSTLTIQRTQQEDSAVYLCASSQGQDYGYTFGSGTRLTVV.

This clone has just a few counts. Here the CDR3 reads CSTITGAYEQYF. CDR3 in DNA: TGCAGCACCATAACAGGAGCCTACGAGCAGTACTTC. This chain uses TRBV29-1 with TRBJ2-7, with D possibly TRBD1 on 5 matching bases. Deletions cut 8 bases from V and 2 bases from J, with 13 bases between. Per germline, CDR1 SQVTM and CDR2 ANQGSEA. CDR3 length: 12 residues.

This clone was counted between two and nine times. V and J are TRBV5-5 and TRBJ1-4; tentative D call: TRBD1 (6 bases). CDR3 length equals 18 residues. Germline loops: CDR1 SGHKS, CDR2 YYEKEE (reference sequence). The V gene lost 2 bases and the J gene lost 1 base, with 18 bases spanning the gap. CDR3 in amino acids: CASSLTLRNRETNEKLFF. The CDR3 coding sequence is TGTGCCAGCAGCTTAACATTAAGGAACAGGGAAACTAATGAAAAACTGTTTTTT. Full variable domain (rest looked up from reference TRBV5-5 and TRBJ1-4): DAGVTQSPTHLIKTRGQQVTLRCSPISGHKSVSWYQQVLGQGPQFIFQYYEKEERGRGNFPDRFSARQFPNYSSELNVNALLLGDSALYLCASSLTLRNRETNEKLFFGSGTQLSVL.

The rearrangement joins TRBV6-5 to TRBJ1-2, with a tentative D call TRBD1 (6 bases). Trimming took 0 bases from V and 4 from J, leaving 15 bases between them. The CDR3 covers 16 residues. CDR1 MNHEY and CDR2 SVGAGI come from the germline V gene. CDR3 bases: TGTGCCAGCAGTTACTCGAAGGCGGGGGCGGGCTATGGCTACACCTTC. Translating it yields CASSYSKAGAGYGYTF.

V gene TRBV4-1 combines with J gene TRBJ1-1; 8 bases agree with TRBD1. Germline V CDR1 and CDR2: MGHRA, YSYEKL. The V and J ends lost 1 base and 7 bases, in that order; junction bases with no gene match: 5. The CDR3 extends over 14 amino acids. In DNA form, the CDR3 reads TGCGCCAGCAGCCAAGTTCAGGGGGCGGATGAAGCTTTCTTT. Translated: CASSQVQGADEAFF.